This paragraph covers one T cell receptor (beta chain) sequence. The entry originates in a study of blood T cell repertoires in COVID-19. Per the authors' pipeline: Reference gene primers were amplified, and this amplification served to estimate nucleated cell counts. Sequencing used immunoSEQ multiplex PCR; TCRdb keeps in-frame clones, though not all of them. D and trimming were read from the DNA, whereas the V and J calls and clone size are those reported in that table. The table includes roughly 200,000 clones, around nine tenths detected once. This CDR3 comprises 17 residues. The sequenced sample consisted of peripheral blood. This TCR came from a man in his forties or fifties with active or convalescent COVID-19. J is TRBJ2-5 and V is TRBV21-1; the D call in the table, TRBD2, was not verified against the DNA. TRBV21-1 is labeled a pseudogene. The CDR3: CASSKARASDLQETQYF. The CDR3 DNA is TGTGCCAGCAGCAAAGCTAGGGCTAGCGACCTCCAAGAGACCCAGTACTTC.